These 27 T cell receptor beta chains were all obtained from the same sample, sequenced in a study of cytomegalovirus exposure and HLA in healthy donors. Primers for the PCR totalled 60 Vbeta and 13 Jbeta. The protocol was immunoSEQ multiplex PCR, while the TCRdb copy is restricted to in-frame clones and leaves out a portion. Of 140,000 or so clones detected, around 82% appear once; the ten largest clones hold around 3%. Sample: PBMCs. The source is a female donor in good health and CMV-seronegative.

CDR3 region: CASSLRSYRIRTDTQYF. The CDR3 DNA is TGTGCCAGCAGTTTACGCTCGTACAGGATTCGCACAGATACGCAGTATTTT. The V and J genes are TRBV28 and TRBJ2-3; TRBD1 might be the D (5 bases). CDR3 size: 17 residues. V was trimmed by 2 bases and J by 1 base, leaving 16 bases between them. Germline V gene data show CDR1 as MDHEN and CDR2 as SYDVKM.

V usage is TRBV2 and J usage is TRBJ2-5; 14 bases are shared with TRBD2. CDR3 length equals 14 residues. J was trimmed by 4 bases and V by 6 bases; bases with no gene match: 1. Germline V gene lookup returns CDR1 SNHLY and CDR2 FYNNEI. The CDR3 sequence: CASRGLAGGETQYF. The CDR3 DNA sequence: TGTGCCAGCAGAGGACTAGCGGGAGGAGAGACCCAGTACTTC.

This chain connects TRBV27 to TRBJ2-3; 7 nucleotides match TRBD2. With V trimmed by 2 bases and J by 2 bases, 10 bases remained unmatched. The germline V gene has CDR1 MNHEY and CDR2 SMNVEV (reference sequence). The length of the CDR3 is 17 residues. The CDR3 reads CASSLKIWGTNTDTQYF. CDR3 nucleotide sequence: TGTGCCAGCAGTTTAAAAATTTGGGGGACTAACACAGATACGCAGTATTTT.

The chain joins TRBV9 to TRBJ2-7, with 13 bases fitting TRBD2. The CDR3 extends over 20 amino acids. Germline lookup yields CDR1 SGDLS and CDR2 YYNGEE. Trimming removed 0 bases from V and 0 bases from J; junction bases left unmatched: 12. As DNA, the CDR3 is TGTGCCAGCAGCGTAGAGGGCCCGGGACTAGCGGGATCAAGCTCCTACGAGCAGTACTTC. Its protein product is CASSVEGPGLAGSSSYEQYF. Based on the CDR3 plus reference TRBV9 and TRBJ2-7, the full variable domain is DSGVTQTPKHLITATGQRVTLRCSPRSGDLSVYWYQQSLDQGLQFLIQYYNGEERAKGNILERFSAQQFPDLHSELNLSSLELGDSALYFCASSVEGPGLAGSSSYEQYFGPGTRLTVT.

V gene TRBV11-2 combines with J gene TRBJ2-7, with 10 nucleotides matching TRBD1. V was clipped by 1 base and J by 2 bases; unmatched bases: 2. The CDR3 has 15 amino acids. CDR1 SGHAT and CDR2 FQNNGV come from the germline V gene. The chain's CDR3 is CASSLGGQGTYEQYF. In DNA, the CDR3 is TGTGCCAGCAGCTTAGGGGGACAGGGGACCTACGAGCAGTACTTC.

V usage is TRBV19 and J usage is TRBJ2-3; tentative D call: TRBD2 (6 bases). CDR1 and CDR2 from the germline V gene are LNHDA and SQIVND (reference sequence). This CDR3 has 17 amino acids. The V end was cut by 1 base, the J end by 2 bases, with 16 bases between. CDR3 nucleotide sequence: TGTGCCAGTAGTATAGGTGGGGGGAGAGAACACACAGATACGCAGTATTTT. Encoded protein: CASSIGGGREHTDTQYF.

J is TRBJ2-3 and V is TRBV6-5; D ambiguous. Trimming took 7 bases from V and 8 from J, leaving 13 bases between them. CDR1 is MNHEY, CDR2 SVGAGI, per germline. The CDR3 has 12 amino acids. The CDR3 spells CASMPRRGTQYF. The CDR3 bases are TGTGCCAGCATGCCCCGGAGAGGTACGCAGTATTTT.

The rearrangement links TRBV7-5 to TRBJ2-2; the table calls TRBD2, which could not be checked here. TRBV7-5 is recorded as a pseudogene. CDR3 length: 13 residues. The CDR3 loop is CVRSSSNTGELFF. DNA of the CDR3: TGTGTCAGAAGCTCCTCGAACACCGGGGAGCTGTTTTTT.

The gene calls are TRBV10-2 and TRBJ1-5, with a weak D call TRBD1 (5 bases). With 6 bases removed from V and 0 bases from J, the gap between germline ends came to 12 bases. CDR3 length: 15 residues. Germline V gene sequence: CDR1 WSHSY, CDR2 SAAADI. The CDR3 DNA reads TGCGCCAGCAGCCCCCAGGGTAATAGCAATCAGCCCCAGCATTTT. As protein: CASSPQGNSNQPQHF.

V is TRBV29-1 and J is TRBJ2-7; no firm D call. V lost 4 bases to trimming and J lost 0 bases, with 7 bases between them. CDR3 length equals 12 residues. Germline CDR1 SQVTM, CDR2 ANQGSEA. The CDR3 nucleotides read TGCAGCGTTGCCAAGAGCTCCTACGAGCAGTACTTC. It yields the protein CSVAKSSYEQYF.

V is TRBV18 and J is TRBJ1-5; 7 positions match TRBD1. The CDR3 runs 16 residues. J was trimmed by 4 bases and V by 4 bases; bases with no gene match: 10. Germline V lookup: CDR1 KGHSH, CDR2 LQKENI. The chain's CDR3 is CASSQEQGNRNQPQHF. The CDR3 DNA is TGTGCCAGCTCACAGGAACAGGGGAATAGGAATCAGCCCCAGCATTTT.

The gene calls are TRBV4-1 and TRBJ1-2, with TRBD1 matching over 7 bases. Germline V gives CDR1 MGHRA, CDR2 YSYEKL. The V segment lost 4 bases and the J segment 6 bases; nucleotides outside the gene matches: 14. The CDR3 is 16 residues long. This CDR3 reads CASSPLETGVKDGYTF. Written as DNA, the CDR3 is TGCGCCAGCAGCCCACTGGAAACAGGGGTGAAGGATGGCTACACCTTC.

This clone occurred a few times. The chain couples TRBV2 to TRBJ1-3; D remains unclear. The V gene lost 6 bases and the J gene lost 0 bases, with 12 bases spanning the gap. Germline V gene lookup returns CDR1 SNHLY and CDR2 FYNNEI. This CDR3 has 15 amino acids. Here the CDR3 reads CASSESSYSGNTIYF. As DNA, the CDR3 is TGTGCCAGCAGCGAGAGCTCTTACTCTGGAAACACCATATATTTT.

The chain combines TRBV2 with TRBJ1-1, with 8 bases identical to TRBD1. Looked up from germline, CDR1 is SNHLY and CDR2 is FYNNEI. CDR3 size: 15 residues. Losses at the gene ends were 6 bases for V and 3 bases for J; bases not matched to a gene: 9. CDR3 DNA sequence: TGTGCCAGCAGACGCGGACAGGGTGGAGACACTGAAGCTTTCTTT. Translating it yields CASRRGQGGDTEAFF.

The genes are TRBV7-2 and TRBJ2-7; a possible D gene is TRBD2 (6 bases). Germline CDR1 and CDR2: SGHTA and FQGNSA. The CDR3 contains 16 residues. Trimming took 5 bases from V and 4 from J, leaving 21 bases between them. CDR3 nucleotide sequence: TGTGCCAGCAGCCCCCGTACGGGAACCGGGGGTTACGAGCAGTACTTC. Translation: CASSPRTGTGGYEQYF. The whole variable domain, remainder taken from reference TRBV7-2 and TRBJ2-7, is GAGVSQSPSNKVTEKGKDVELRCDPISGHTALYWYRQSLGQGLEFLIYFQGNSAPDKSGLPSDRFSAERTGGSVSTLTIQRTQQEDSAVYLCASSPRTGTGGYEQYFGPGTRLTVT.

The chain has TRBV7-3 and TRBJ1-2; D is perhaps TRBD1 (5 bases). From germline, CDR1 is SGHTA and CDR2 FQGTGA. The CDR3 sequence is 13 residues long. With 2 bases removed from V and 5 bases from J, the gap between germline ends came to 9 bases. The CDR3 coding sequence is TGTGCCAGCAGCTTAGCCCCAGGGTATGGCTACACCTTC. Protein: CASSLAPGYGYTF.

In this sample, this clone turned up once. J is TRBJ1-5 and V is TRBV28; D is ambiguous. The CDR3 consists of 12 residues. Trimming removed 5 bases at V and 11 bases at J, with 13 bases between. Germline V gene sequence: CDR1 MDHEN, CDR2 SYDVKM. This CDR3 is CASSPPVNTQHF. In DNA, the CDR3 is TGTGCCAGCAGTCCCCCCGTTAATACCCAGCATTTT.

The V gene is TRBV18, the J gene TRBJ2-7, with TRBD2 identical over 8 bases. The junction had 11 bases not matched to a gene; V was cut back by 2 bases and J by 2 bases. The germline CDR1 and CDR2 sequences are KGHSH and LQKENI. This CDR3 has 17 amino acids. The CDR3 nucleotides are TGTGCCAGCTCACCATCCATCCGGGGGGGCGAACCCTACGAGCAGTACTTC. It encodes CASSPSIRGGEPYEQYF.

The chain carries TRBV6-5 and TRBJ2-2; D remains unclear. Germline V gene lookup returns CDR1 MNHEY and CDR2 SVGAGI. V lost 1 base and J 1 base, leaving 7 bases between the germline ends. This CDR3 comprises 15 residues. CDR3 loop: CASSYFRGNTGELFF. CDR3 nucleotides: TGTGCCAGCAGTTACTTCCGAGGGAACACCGGGGAGCTGTTTTTT.

The chain has TRBV5-3 and TRBJ1-2, with TRBD1 matching over 9 bases. TRBV5-3 is an ORF; its function is uncertain. The CDR3 spans 15 residues. After removal of 3 bases from V and 7 bases from J, the junction contained 10 bases not matched to a gene. In DNA form, the CDR3 reads TGTGCCAGAAGCTCGGTACACACAGGGGGCTCTGGCTACACCTTC. Translation: CARSSVHTGGSGYTF.

J is TRBJ1-2 and V is TRBV11-2, with 7 bases identical to TRBD1. The CDR3 extends over 15 amino acids. V lost 1 base to trimming and J lost 5 bases; unmatched junction nucleotides: 7. Germline V CDR1 and CDR2: SGHAT, FQNNGV. CDR3 sequence reads: CASSLVSLQGYGYTF. CDR3 DNA: TGTGCCAGCAGCTTAGTAAGCCTACAGGGGTATGGCTACACCTTC.

The chain is built from TRBV7-2 and TRBJ2-2; 11 nucleotides agree with TRBD1. Germline CDR1 reads SGHTA; CDR2 reads FQGNSA. With V trimmed by 3 bases and J by 4 bases, 1 base remained unmatched. This CDR3 region has 15 residues. CDR3 DNA sequence: TGTGCCAGCAGCTTTGGGACAGGGGGCACCGGGGAGCTGTTTTTT. Its protein product is CASSFGTGGTGELFF.

This sequence joins TRBV27 and TRBJ2-7, with 9 positions matching TRBD2. After removal of 2 bases from V and 4 bases from J, the junction contained 9 bases not matched to a gene. CDR1 MNHEY and CDR2 SMNVEV come from the germline V gene (reference sequence). This CDR3 spans 16 amino acids. Here the CDR3 DNA reads TGTGCCAGCAGTTTACAAGGGGCGGGAGGGCCTTACGAGCAGTACTTC. This encodes CASSLQGAGGPYEQYF.

The chain links TRBV18 to TRBJ2-1; D unresolved. The ends were cut back, 3 bases at V and 1 base at J, with 4 bases in the middle. The germline V gene has CDR1 KGHSH and CDR2 LQKENI. This CDR3 has 13 amino acids. The CDR3 nucleotides read TGTGCCAGCTCACCCGCGTCCTACAATGAGCAGTTCTTC. Translating it yields CASSPASYNEQFF.

With respect to this clone: An end of the junction does not agree with germline; a read error may underlie this. This chain joins TRBV7-9 and TRBJ2-6; the D gene is possibly TRBD1 (6 bases). This CDR3 spans 18 amino acids. Per the germline V gene, CDR1 is SEHNR and CDR2 is FQNEAQ (reference sequence). The CDR3 region has the DNA TGTTCCAGCAGCTGGGGGCGGGCCAGTCACTCTGGGGCCAACGTCCTGACTTTC. This encodes CSSSWGRASHSGANVLTF.

The V call is TRBV7-8, the J call TRBJ2-1; D ambiguous. The germline gives CDR1 SGHVS, CDR2 FQNEAQ. V lost 5 bases to trimming and J lost 1 base, with 12 bases between them. CDR3 size: 15 residues. Here the CDR3 reads CASSLVVASYNEQFF. The CDR3 nucleotides read TGTGCCAGCAGCCTAGTTGTAGCTTCCTACAATGAGCAGTTCTTC.

The V call is TRBV27, the J call TRBJ2-7; TRBD2 might be the D (6 bases). CDR3 length: 12 amino acids. Germline loops: CDR1 MNHEY, CDR2 SMNVEV (reference sequence). V was shortened by 6 bases and J by 1 base, with 7 bases between the two germline ends. CDR3 DNA sequence: TGTGCCAGCAGGGGAGGATCCTACGAGCAGTACTTC. The encoded protein is CASRGGSYEQYF.